The rows below give T cell receptor beta chains drawn from one sample of a study of shared clonotypes between healthy human individuals. Some clones are missing from TCRdb's copy, which holds only in-frame ones; the method was immunoSEQ multiplex PCR. The data show around 2,100,000 clones, with about 95% seen just once and roughly 1.2% held by the top ten. The sample comprised naive CD8+ T cells sorted from blood. The receptor source for this set is a man aged 18-30 years in good health. Both conserved end residues are part of each CDR3. The D gene is left open where the match is weak. Some rows have no size entry. The others give once, few or many, or a class for an expanded clone.

abundance: -; d_gene: -; v_gene: TRBV6-5; j_gene: TRBJ2-1; CDR3nt: TGTGCCAGCAGTTACTCTACAGGCAATGAGCAGTTCTTC; CDR3aa: CASSYSTGNEQFF
abundance: -; d_gene: -; v_gene: TRBV18; j_gene: TRBJ2-3; CDR3nt: TGTGCCAGCTCACCACCAGAGTCCACCGACACAGATACGCAGTATTTT; CDR3aa: CASSPPESTDTDTQYF
abundance: -; d_gene: -; v_gene: TRBV6-5; j_gene: TRBJ1-2; CDR3nt: TGTGCCAGCAGCCCCGGGGGAGTGAACTATGGCTACACCTTC; CDR3aa: CASSPGGVNYGYTF
abundance: -; d_gene: -; v_gene: TRBV9; j_gene: TRBJ2-1; CDR3nt: TGTGCCAGCAGCGTAGCTTGGACGGGGGATCTCTCCTACAATGAGCAGTTCTTC; CDR3aa: CASSVAWTGDLSYNEQFF
abundance: -; d_gene: -; v_gene: TRBV4-1; j_gene: TRBJ1-6; CDR3nt: TGCGCCAGCAGCCAAGTTCTTGGCCCCAATTCACCCCTCCACTTT; CDR3aa: CASSQVLGPNSPLHF
abundance: -; d_gene: TRBD1; v_gene: TRBV7-9; j_gene: TRBJ1-1; CDR3nt: TGTGCCAGCAGCGTACAGGGACAGGGGAACACTGAAGCTTTCTTT; CDR3aa: CASSVQGQGNTEAFF
abundance: once; d_gene: -; v_gene: TRBV9; j_gene: TRBJ2-2; CDR3nt: TGTGCCAGCAGCGTAGTCAGGGATCCGAACACCGGGGAGCTGTTTTTT; CDR3aa: CASSVVRDPNTGELFF
abundance: -; d_gene: TRBD2; v_gene: TRBV10-3; j_gene: TRBJ2-1; CDR3nt: TGTGCCATCAGTGACCCTCCAGCGGGAGCCTACAATGAGCAGTTCTTC; CDR3aa: CAISDPPAGAYNEQFF
abundance: -; d_gene: -; v_gene: TRBV18; j_gene: TRBJ1-2; CDR3nt: TGTGCCAGCTCACCAGGTCAGAGGGATGGCTATGGCTACACCTTC; CDR3aa: CASSPGQRDGYGYTF
abundance: -; d_gene: TRBD2; v_gene: TRBV19; j_gene: TRBJ2-1; CDR3nt: TGTGCCAGTAGCAAAATATCCGGACTAGTCGACAATGAGCAGTTCTTC; CDR3aa: CASSKISGLVDNEQFF
abundance: -; d_gene: TRBD1; v_gene: TRBV28; j_gene: TRBJ2-5; CDR3nt: TGTGCCAGCAGTCTTCCCGGACAGGGGCCCCATCCCCAAGAGACCCAGTACTTC; CDR3aa: CASSLPGQGPHPQETQYF
abundance: -; d_gene: -; v_gene: TRBV7-2; j_gene: TRBJ2-2; CDR3nt: TGTGCCAGCAGCTCTCCCTACACCGGGGAGCTGTTTTTT; CDR3aa: CASSSPYTGELFF
abundance: -; d_gene: -; v_gene: TRBV6-5; j_gene: TRBJ2-5; CDR3nt: TGTGCCAGCAGTTACTCGAATTACCAGGCAGAGACCCAGTACTTC; CDR3aa: CASSYSNYQAETQYF
abundance: -; d_gene: -; v_gene: TRBV6-5; j_gene: TRBJ2-2; CDR3nt: TGTGCCAGCAGCCTTTCTTACGAGACCGGGGAGCTGTTTTTT; CDR3aa: CASSLSYETGELFF
abundance: -; d_gene: TRBD1; v_gene: TRBV11-2; j_gene: TRBJ2-7; CDR3nt: TGTGCCAGCAGCTTAACCACAGGGGGGGAGCAGTACTTC; CDR3aa: CASSLTTGGEQYF
abundance: -; d_gene: -; v_gene: TRBV4-1; j_gene: TRBJ2-3; CDR3nt: TGCGCCAGCAGCATACGCGGTACCAGCACAGATACGCAGTATTTT; CDR3aa: CASSIRGTSTDTQYF
abundance: -; d_gene: TRBD2; v_gene: TRBV29-1; j_gene: TRBJ2-1; CDR3nt: TGCAGCGTTGGCGGTGGGACTAGCGGGAGGGAGGCCTACAATGAGCAGTTCTTC; CDR3aa: CSVGGGTSGREAYNEQFF
abundance: -; d_gene: TRBD1; v_gene: TRBV5-6; j_gene: TRBJ2-4; CDR3nt: TGTGCCAGCAGCCTTCTACAGGGGGAGAGAGCCAAAAACATTCAGTACTTC; CDR3aa: CASSLLQGERAKNIQYF
abundance: -; d_gene: -; v_gene: TRBV9; j_gene: TRBJ2-1; CDR3nt: TGTGCCAGCAGCGTTTGGGACACCAACTCCTACAATGAGCAGTTCTTC; CDR3aa: CASSVWDTNSYNEQFF
abundance: once; d_gene: -; v_gene: TRBV5-5; j_gene: TRBJ2-7; CDR3nt: TGTGCCAGCAGATTTGACAGAGCTTCTTACGAGCAGTACTTC; CDR3aa: CASRFDRASYEQYF
abundance: -; d_gene: -; v_gene: TRBV9; j_gene: TRBJ2-3; CDR3nt: TGTGCCAGCAGCGTAAGAAATGGACCCACAGATACGCAGTATTTT; CDR3aa: CASSVRNGPTDTQYF
abundance: -; d_gene: -; v_gene: TRBV11-2; j_gene: TRBJ1-2; CDR3nt: TGTGCCAGCAACAGGGACGGTGAAGGAGGGGACTATGGCTACACCTTC; CDR3aa: CASNRDGEGGDYGYTF
abundance: once; d_gene: -; v_gene: TRBV6-5; j_gene: TRBJ2-1; CDR3nt: TGTGCCAGCAGTTCCGTCCCCAATGAGCAGTTCTTC; CDR3aa: CASSSVPNEQFF